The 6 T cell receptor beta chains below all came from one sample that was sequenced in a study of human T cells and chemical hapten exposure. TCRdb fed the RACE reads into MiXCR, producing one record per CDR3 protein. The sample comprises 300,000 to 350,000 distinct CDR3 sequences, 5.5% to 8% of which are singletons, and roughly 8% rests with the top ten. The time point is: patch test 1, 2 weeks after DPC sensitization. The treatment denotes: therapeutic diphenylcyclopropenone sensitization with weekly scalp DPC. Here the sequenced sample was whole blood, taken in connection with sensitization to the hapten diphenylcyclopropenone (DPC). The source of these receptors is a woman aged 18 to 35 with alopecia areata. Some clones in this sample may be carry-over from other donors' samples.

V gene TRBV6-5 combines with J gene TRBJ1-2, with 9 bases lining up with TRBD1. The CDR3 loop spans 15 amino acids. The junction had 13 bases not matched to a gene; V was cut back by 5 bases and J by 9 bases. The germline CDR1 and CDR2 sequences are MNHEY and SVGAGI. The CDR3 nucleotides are TGTGCCAGCAGTACCACCTTGGCGACAGGGGGAAGCTACACCTTC. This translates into CASSTTLATGGSYTF.

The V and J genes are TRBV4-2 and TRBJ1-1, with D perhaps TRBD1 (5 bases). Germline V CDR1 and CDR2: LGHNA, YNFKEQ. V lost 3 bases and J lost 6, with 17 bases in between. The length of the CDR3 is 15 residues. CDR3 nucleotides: TGTGCCAGCAGCCAGTTTTATAGTGGGGGAGCTGAAGCTTTCTTT. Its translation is CASSQFYSGGAEAFF.

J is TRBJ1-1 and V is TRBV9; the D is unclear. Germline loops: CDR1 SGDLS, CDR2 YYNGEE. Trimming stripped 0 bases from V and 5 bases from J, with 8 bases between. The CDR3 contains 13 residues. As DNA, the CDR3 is TGTGCCAGCAGCGTAGATGAGTGGACTGAAGCTTTCTTT. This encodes CASSVDEWTEAFF.

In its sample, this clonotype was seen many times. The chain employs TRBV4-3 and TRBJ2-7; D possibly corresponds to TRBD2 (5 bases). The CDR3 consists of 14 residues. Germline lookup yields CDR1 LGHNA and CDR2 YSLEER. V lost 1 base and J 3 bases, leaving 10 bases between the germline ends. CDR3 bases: TGCGCCAGCAGCCAAGGGAACGAGGGCTACGAGCAGTACTTC. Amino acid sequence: CASSQGNEGYEQYF.

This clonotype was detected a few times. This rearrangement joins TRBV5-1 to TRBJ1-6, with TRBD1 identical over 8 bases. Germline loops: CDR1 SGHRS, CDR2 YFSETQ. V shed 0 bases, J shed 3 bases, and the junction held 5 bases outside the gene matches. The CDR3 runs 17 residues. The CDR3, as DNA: TGCGCCAGCAGCTTGGAGCAGGGGGCAAACTATAATTCACCCCTCCACTTT. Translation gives CASSLEQGANYNSPLHF. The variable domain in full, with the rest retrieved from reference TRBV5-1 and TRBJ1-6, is KAGVTQTPRYLIKTRGQQVTLSCSPISGHRSVSWYQQTPGQGLQFLFEYFSETQRNKGNFPGRFSGRQFSNSRSEMNVSTLELGDSALYLCASSLEQGANYNSPLHFGNGTRLTVT.

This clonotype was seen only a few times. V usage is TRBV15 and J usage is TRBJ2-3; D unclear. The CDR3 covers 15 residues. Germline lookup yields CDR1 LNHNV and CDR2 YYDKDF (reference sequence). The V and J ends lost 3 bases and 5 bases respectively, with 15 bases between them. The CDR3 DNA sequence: TGTGCCACCAGCAGGTCGAAGGACGGAATAGATACGCAGTATTTT. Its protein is CATSRSKDGIDTQYF.